The 31 T cell receptor beta chains below were found in one sample sequenced in a study of shared clonotypes between healthy human individuals. Produced via immunoSEQ multiplex PCR; TCRdb's table is partial and in-frame only. The sample lists 2 million to 2.5 million clones; roughly 92% were seen once. The sample taken for sequencing was naive CD4+ T cells from PBMCs. Sample subset: CD45RA+ positively selected. The receptors were sampled from a young man in good health. Some clones in this sample may be carry-over from other donors' samples.

The rearrangement links TRBV4-2 to TRBJ2-7, with 10 positions matching TRBD2. The CDR3 runs to 18 residues. CDR1 and CDR2 from the germline V gene are LGHNA and YNFKEQ. V lost 0 bases and J lost 0; bases outside the gene matches: 8. The CDR3 DNA sequence: TGTGCCAGCAGCCAAGATTATGGCGGGACTAGCGCCTCCTACGAGCAGTACTTC. Amino acids: CASSQDYGGTSASYEQYF.

The chain joins TRBV15 to TRBJ1-1, with TRBD1 identical over 8 bases. There are 13 residues in the CDR3. Germline lookup yields CDR1 LNHNV and CDR2 YYDKDF (reference sequence). Germline trimming cut 1 base from V and 10 bases from J; bases unmatched to any gene: 5. CDR3 DNA: TGTGCCACCAGCAGAGGGGGGGGGACAGGAGCTTTCTTT. Translation: CATSRGGGTGAFF.

The CDR3, as DNA: TGTGCCAGCATCCTGGGGGGACAGGGATTTCTAAAACTGTTTTTT. It is translated as CASILGGQGFLKLFF. This rearrangement joins TRBV6-1 to TRBJ1-4; 9 bases agree with TRBD1. The germline gives CDR1 MNHNS, CDR2 SASEGT. The CDR3 consists of 15 residues. J gave up 10 bases and V 7 bases, and 13 bases lay outside the gene matches.

This clone was counted at least ten times. The rearrangement joins TRBV2 to TRBJ2-7; D is possibly TRBD2 (5 bases). Germline V gene sequence: CDR1 SNHLY, CDR2 FYNNEI. The CDR3 is made up of 11 amino acids. Trimming removed 8 bases from V and 4 bases from J, with 9 bases in between. For the CDR3, the DNA is TGTGCCAGCCGCCAGCGGTACGAGCAGTACTTC. Translation gives CASRQRYEQYF.

The chain is built from TRBV28 and TRBJ1-1; TRBD1 matches at 7 bases. There are 13 residues in the CDR3. Trimming cost V 2 bases and J 9 bases; bases outside gene matches: 6. CDR1 MDHEN and CDR2 SYDVKM come from the germline V gene. The CDR3 spells CASSLTGTAKAFF. DNA of the CDR3: TGTGCCAGCAGTTTAACCGGGACAGCCAAAGCTTTCTTT.

The chain has TRBV7-6 and TRBJ2-2; 7 nucleotides agree with TRBD2. Germline values: CDR1 SGHVS, CDR2 FNYEAQ. CDR3 length equals 16 residues. Trimming took 1 base from V and 6 from J; bases not matched to a gene: 8. CDR3 protein: CASSLVAGEIPGELFF. As DNA, the CDR3 is TGTGCCAGCAGCTTAGTCGCGGGAGAAATCCCCGGGGAGCTGTTTTTT.

DNA for the CDR3: TGCGCCAGCACCTTAGCCGGGACAGCAGCAAATGAGCAGTTCTTC. Amino acid sequence: CASTLAGTAANEQFF. The chain uses TRBV5-1 and TRBJ2-1; 7 positions match TRBD1. From germline, CDR1 is SGHRS and CDR2 YFSETQ. J was trimmed by 7 bases and V by 6 bases; bases with no gene match: 13. CDR3 length equals 15 residues.

About this clone itself: Other nucleotide sequences in the sample specify the same CDR3. The V gene is TRBV10-3, the J gene TRBJ2-7; D is uncertain. CDR1 and CDR2 (germline): ENHRY, SYGVKD. The CDR3 runs to 11 residues. The V end was cut by 0 bases, the J end by 6 bases, with 3 bases between. The chain's CDR3 is CAISESGEQYF. In DNA form, the CDR3 reads TGTGCCATCAGTGAGTCGGGCGAGCAGTACTTC.

Here the CDR3 DNA reads TGTGCCAGCAGCGTAGAACCCAGCGGCCGGGGGGAGACCCAGTACTTC. Its protein is CASSVEPSGRGETQYF. The chain has TRBV9 and TRBJ2-5; a weak D match, TRBD2 (6 bases). CDR3 length equals 16 residues. Germline-derived CDR1 and CDR2 are SGDLS and YYNGEE. V lost 0 bases and J lost 5, with 17 bases in between.

The rearrangement joins TRBV6-5 to TRBJ2-3, with 7 bases aligning to TRBD1. The CDR3 length is 15 residues. CDR1 and CDR2 (germline): MNHEY, SVGAGI. Losses at the gene ends were 2 bases for V and 3 bases for J; bases not matched to a gene: 5. The chain's CDR3 is CASSYGQGETDTQYF. DNA for the CDR3: TGTGCCAGCAGTTACGGGCAGGGGGAAACAGATACGCAGTATTTT.

The gene calls are TRBV7-3 and TRBJ1-5; possible D gene TRBD1, 5 bases. The germline V and J ends were trimmed by 6 bases and 6 bases, with 12 bases remaining between them. Germline V gene sequence: CDR1 SGHTA, CDR2 FQGTGA. The CDR3 is 13 amino acids. CDR3 in amino acids: CASSQGWGQPQHF. The CDR3 bases are TGTGCCAGCAGTCAGGGTTGGGGTCAGCCCCAGCATTTT.

CDR3 sequence reads: CASSWTGRNYEQYF. The CDR3 region has the DNA TGTGCCAGCAGTTGGACCGGGAGAAACTACGAGCAGTACTTC. V is TRBV28 and J is TRBJ2-7; TRBD2 might be the D (6 bases). The CDR3 totals 14 residues. The V end lost 4 bases, the J end lost 3 bases, and 13 bases lay between the germline ends. Germline CDR1 is MDHEN and CDR2 is SYDVKM.

On this clone itself: Other DNA sequences in the same sample also yield this CDR3. V usage is TRBV28 and J usage is TRBJ1-5; D call uncertain. CDR3 length equals 12 residues. V was shortened by 3 bases and J by 7 bases, with 7 bases between the two germline ends. CDR1 is MDHEN, CDR2 SYDVKM, per germline. The CDR3 here is CASSLPGQPQHF. In nucleotides, the CDR3 is TGTGCCAGCAGTTTGCCGGGGCAGCCCCAGCATTTT.

This clone was picked up one time. This rearrangement joins TRBV19 to TRBJ2-1, with 7 nucleotides matching TRBD2. The CDR3 length is 16 residues. Germline loops: CDR1 LNHDA, CDR2 SQIVND (reference sequence). V shed 6 bases and J 0 bases; nucleotides not matched to a gene: 8. CDR3 amino acids: CASRRTSGDSYNEQFF. The DNA of the CDR3 is TGTGCCAGTAGGCGGACCAGCGGGGACTCCTACAATGAGCAGTTCTTC.

This clone is a singleton in its sample. The chain is built from TRBV14 and TRBJ2-7; the D call may be TRBD1 or TRBD2 (5 bases each). V lost 3 bases to trimming and J lost 7 bases, with 19 bases between them. This CDR3 region has 15 residues. Germline CDR1 and CDR2: SGHDN and FVKESK. CDR3 region: CASSHYGGKEGEQYF. Here the CDR3 DNA reads TGTGCCAGCAGCCACTATGGGGGTAAAGAAGGGGAGCAGTACTTC.

This rearrangement joins TRBV5-6 to TRBJ2-7, with 8 bases aligning to TRBD2. J was trimmed by 0 bases and V by 4 bases; bases with no gene match: 9. Germline CDR1 is SGHDT and CDR2 is YYEEEE. The CDR3 is 16 residues long. The CDR3 loop is CASSPTSGGHSYEQYF. CDR3 nucleotides: TGTGCCAGCAGCCCTACTAGCGGAGGGCACTCCTACGAGCAGTACTTC.

The J gene is TRBJ1-1, the V gene TRBV19; the match to TRBD1 covers 8 bases. V lost 5 bases and J lost 4; bases outside the gene matches: 6. The germline CDR1 and CDR2 sequences are LNHDA and SQIVND (reference sequence). This CDR3 is 14 amino acids long. The CDR3 is CASSLQGGGTEAFF. The CDR3 region has the DNA TGTGCCAGTAGTCTACAGGGGGGAGGCACTGAAGCTTTCTTT.

With respect to this clone: Other DNA sequences of this sample code for an identical CDR3. The rearrangement joins TRBV5-1 to TRBJ1-2; 9 bases are shared with TRBD1. There are 13 residues in the CDR3. Germline V gene lookup returns CDR1 SGHRS and CDR2 YFSETQ. V dropped 3 bases and J dropped 6; count of bases not matched to a gene: 3. CDR3 protein: CASSWGQGDGYTF. CDR3 coding DNA: TGCGCCAGCAGCTGGGGACAGGGAGATGGCTACACCTTC.

The rearrangement links TRBV30 to TRBJ1-6, with TRBD1 identical over 7 bases. The V and J ends lost 0 bases and 5 bases, in that order; junction bases with no gene match: 4. Germline lookup yields CDR1 GTSNPN and CDR2 SVGIG (reference sequence). The CDR3 length is 15 residues. This chain's CDR3 is CAWSVLDRDNSPLHF. The CDR3, as DNA: TGTGCCTGGAGTGTACTTGACAGGGATAATTCACCCCTCCACTTT. Full variable domain (rest looked up from reference TRBV30 and TRBJ1-6): SQTIHQWPATLVQPVGSPLSLECTVEGTSNPNLYWYRQAAGRGLQLLFYSVGIGQISSEVPQNLSASRPQDRQFILSSKKLLLSDSGFYLCAWSVLDRDNSPLHFGNGTRLTVT.

This sequence joins TRBV6-5 and TRBJ1-1; the D gene is possibly TRBD1 (6 bases). The V and J ends lost 6 bases and 6 bases respectively, with 11 bases between them. The germline gives CDR1 MNHEY, CDR2 SVGAGI. The CDR3 contains 12 residues. In DNA, the CDR3 is TGTGCCAGCAGATCACAGGGTGCTGAAGCTTTCTTT. Encoded protein: CASRSQGAEAFF.

The V gene is TRBV15, the J gene TRBJ2-1, with D perhaps matching TRBD1 (6 bases). The germline gives CDR1 LNHNV, CDR2 YYDKDF (reference sequence). This CDR3 comprises 15 residues. The V end was cut by 1 base, the J end by 9 bases, with 16 bases between. The CDR3 nucleotides read TGTGCCACCAGCAGAGTCAGGGGTATGGTTAGTGAGCAGTTCTTC. Protein: CATSRVRGMVSEQFF.

The rearrangement uses TRBV27 and TRBJ2-3, with a tentative D call TRBD2 (6 bases). Germline CDR1 reads MNHEY; CDR2 reads SMNVEV (reference sequence). The CDR3 loop spans 14 amino acids. Trimming shortened V by 4 bases and J by 1 base, and 9 bases separated the two germline ends. The CDR3 reads CASSWLARTDTQYF. The DNA for the CDR3 is TGTGCCAGCAGTTGGCTAGCGCGCACAGATACGCAGTATTTT.

The rearrangement links TRBV18 to TRBJ2-1; perhaps TRBD2 as D (6 bases). The CDR3 sequence is 15 residues long. Per the germline V gene, CDR1 is KGHSH and CDR2 is LQKENI. Trimming left V 3 bases short and J 7 bases short, with 16 bases between. The CDR3 reads CASSPYRENWNEQFF. In DNA, the CDR3 is TGTGCCAGCTCACCTTACCGGGAGAATTGGAATGAGCAGTTCTTC.

The count of this clone is one. This chain connects TRBV11-3 to TRBJ2-2; TRBD1 might be the D (7 bases). The CDR3 sequence is 15 residues long. The V gene lost 4 bases and the J gene lost 5 bases, with 14 bases spanning the gap. Germline V gene sequence: CDR1 SGHNT, CDR2 YENEEA. The CDR3 protein is CASSSATGRTGELFF. CDR3 sequence (DNA): TGTGCCAGCAGCTCCGCGACAGGGAGGACCGGGGAGCTGTTTTTT.

The gene calls are TRBV7-2 and TRBJ2-2; D unclear. Germline lookup yields CDR1 SGHTA and CDR2 FQGNSA. V lost 1 base and J 4 bases, leaving 7 bases between the germline ends. The CDR3 has 14 amino acids. The CDR3 sequence: CASSLVRSTGELFF. Written as DNA, the CDR3 is TGTGCCAGCAGCTTAGTTCGCTCCACCGGGGAGCTGTTTTTT.

The rearrangement uses TRBV10-1 and TRBJ2-7, with D possibly being TRBD1 or TRBD2 (5 bases each). Trimming left V 2 bases short and J 7 bases short, with 12 bases between. The CDR3 runs to 13 residues. Germline-derived CDR1 and CDR2 are WNHNN and SYGVQD (reference sequence). In DNA form, the CDR3 reads TGCGCCAGCAGTGAGGGGGGATCGGGAGAGCAGTACTTC. Encoded protein: CASSEGGSGEQYF.

This clone came up a few times. The V call is TRBV30, the J call TRBJ1-4; no definite D call. The germline V gene has CDR1 GTSNPN and CDR2 SVGIG (reference sequence). The CDR3 spans 13 residues. The V end was cut by 0 bases, the J end by 0 bases, with 2 bases between. In nucleotides, the CDR3 is TGTGCCTGGAGTGTAACAACTAATGAAAAACTGTTTTTT. Residues: CAWSVTTNEKLFF.

The V gene is TRBV15, the J gene TRBJ2-7; 7 positions agree with TRBD1. The CDR3 runs to 16 residues. J lost 5 bases, V lost 0 bases, and 10 bases had no gene match. Germline loops: CDR1 LNHNV, CDR2 YYDKDF (reference sequence). The CDR3 coding sequence is TGTGCCACCAGCAGAGATCTCGGGACAGTAACGAACGAGCAGTACTTC. Protein product: CATSRDLGTVTNEQYF.

The rearrangement uses TRBV18 and TRBJ2-1; no clear D. V gave up 4 bases and J gave up 5 bases, with 9 bases separating them. Germline CDR1 KGHSH, CDR2 LQKENI. This CDR3 spans 13 amino acids. The CDR3 sequence: CASSLTEDNEQFF. CDR3 DNA sequence: TGTGCCAGCTCACTAACAGAGGACAATGAGCAGTTCTTC.

This clone was seen more than once but under ten times. The CDR3 DNA reads TGTGCCAGCTCACCACCCCCTAGGGCAGATACGCAGTATTTT. Protein sequence: CASSPPPRADTQYF. The chain couples TRBV18 to TRBJ2-3; D gene uncertain. CDR3 length: 14 amino acids. V shed 0 bases and J shed 4 bases, with 8 bases lying between them. The germline V gene has CDR1 KGHSH and CDR2 LQKENI.

The chain carries TRBV5-1 and TRBJ2-4; D possibly matches TRBD1 or TRBD2 (5 bases each). Germline V CDR1 and CDR2: SGHRS, YFSETQ. V shed 3 bases and J shed 9 bases, with 22 bases lying between them. This CDR3 spans 16 amino acids. The CDR3 reads CASSSTRDGLWGIQYF. The DNA of the CDR3 is TGCGCCAGCAGCTCAACAAGGGACGGTCTTTGGGGCATTCAGTACTTC.